The clone carrying this T cell receptor beta chain was seen at least ten times. This sample is drawn from a study of T-cell reconstitution after alpha-beta-depleted transplantation in children. The CDR3 is 13 residues long. Trimming took off 4 bases at V and 7 bases at J, with 15 bases between the two ends. Germline assignment: CDR1 SGHRS and CDR2 YFSETQ. This sample's TCRbeta library carried unique molecular identifier barcodes. In TCRdb, the PCR reads were re-called with MiXCR into one record per CDR3 protein. The repertoire includes under 300,000 distinct CDR3 sequences, over 9.5% of them detected once, and approximately 5% sits in the top ten.

This sequence was found in a human donor who donated a stem cell graft to a child with SCID. V gene TRBV5-1 combines with J gene TRBJ2-7, with D possibly being TRBD1 or TRBD2 (7 bases each). Sequenced material: PBMCs from the stem cell graft donor, taken from the stem cell graft. Here the CDR3 DNA reads TGCGCCAGCAGCCAGGGGGGGGGCCGTGAGCAGTACTTC. Residues: CASSQGGGREQYF. Full variable domain (missing parts from reference TRBV5-1 and TRBJ2-7): KAGVTQTPRYLIKTRGQQVTLSCSPISGHRSVSWYQQTPGQGLQFLFEYFSETQRNKGNFPGRFSGRQFSNSRSEMNVSTLELGDSALYLCASSQGGGREQYFGPGTRLTVT.